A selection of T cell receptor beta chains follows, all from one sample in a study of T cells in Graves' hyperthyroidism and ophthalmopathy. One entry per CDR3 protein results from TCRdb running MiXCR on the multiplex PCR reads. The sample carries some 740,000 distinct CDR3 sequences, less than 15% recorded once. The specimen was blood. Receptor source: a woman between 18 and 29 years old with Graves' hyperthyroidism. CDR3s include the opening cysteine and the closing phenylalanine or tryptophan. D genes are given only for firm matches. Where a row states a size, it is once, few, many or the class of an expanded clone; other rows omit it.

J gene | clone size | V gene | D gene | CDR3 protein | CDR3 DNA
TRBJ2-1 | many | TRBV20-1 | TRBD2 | CSAAGGLSYNEQFF | TGCAGTGCAGCGGGAGGCCTTTCCTACAATGAGCAGTTCTTC
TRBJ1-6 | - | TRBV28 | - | CASSLLAGMDNSPLHF | TGTGCCAGCAGTTTATTGGCAGGGATGGATAATTCACCCCTCCACTTT
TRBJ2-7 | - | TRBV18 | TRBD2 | CASSPRLAGKYYEQYF | TGTGCCAGCTCACCAAGGCTAGCGGGGAAATACTACGAGCAGTACTTC
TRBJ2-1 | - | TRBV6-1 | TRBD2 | CASGGLAVYNEQFF | TGTGCCAGCGGGGGACTAGCGGTTTACAATGAGCAGTTCTTC
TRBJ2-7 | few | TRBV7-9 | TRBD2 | CASSLPGTSGSEQYF | TGTGCCAGCAGCCTGCCCGGGACTAGCGGGTCCGAGCAGTACTTC
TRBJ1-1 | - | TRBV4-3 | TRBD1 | CASSQDARGRPLNTEAFF | TGCGCCAGCAGCCAAGATGCCAGGGGGCGACCTCTGAACACTGAAGCTTTCTTT
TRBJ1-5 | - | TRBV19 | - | CASSIVAGRQPQHF | TGTGCCAGTAGTATAGTGGCGGGGAGACAGCCCCAGCATTTT
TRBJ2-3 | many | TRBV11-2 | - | CATSRIAGAGYTQYF | TGTGCCACCAGTAGGATTGCCGGTGCCGGTTATACGCAGTATTTT
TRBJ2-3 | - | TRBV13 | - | CASSPLRAKTDTQYF | TGTGCCAGCAGCCCCCTAAGAGCTAAAACAGATACGCAGTATTTT
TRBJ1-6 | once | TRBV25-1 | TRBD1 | CASSESWDRVSPLHF | TGTGCCAGCAGTGAAAGTTGGGACAGGGTCTCACCCCTCCACTTT
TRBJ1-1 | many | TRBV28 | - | CASSLQKLEAFF | TGTGCCAGCAGTTTACAGAAACTAGAGGCTTTCTTT
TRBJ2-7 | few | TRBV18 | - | CASSPPVSYEQYF | TGTGCCAGCTCACCACCCGTCTCCTACGAGCAGTACTTC
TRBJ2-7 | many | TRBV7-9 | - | CASSVSGSYEQYF | TGTGCCAGCAGCGTTAGCGGCAGCTACGAGCAGTACTTC
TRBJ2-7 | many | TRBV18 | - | CASSPSRTDFYEQYF | TGTGCCAGCTCACCATCCCGGACGGACTTCTACGAGCAGTACTTC
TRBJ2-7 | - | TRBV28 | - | CASSFAGTGYVEQYF | TGTGCCAGCAGTTTCGCAGGGACGGGCTACGTCGAGCAGTACTTC
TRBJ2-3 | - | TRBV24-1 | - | CATSDLGTVTDTQYF | TGTGCCACCAGTGATTTGGGCACCGTCACAGATACGCAGTATTTT
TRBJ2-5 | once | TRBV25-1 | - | CASTRWGQITQYF | TGTGCCAGCACCAGATGGGGGCAGATCACCCAGTACTTC
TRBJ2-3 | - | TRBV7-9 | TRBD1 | CASSSGQGSDTQYF | TGTGCCAGCAGCTCCGGACAGGGCTCAGATACGCAGTATTTT
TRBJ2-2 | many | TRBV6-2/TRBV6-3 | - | CASSYRGYTGELFF | TGTGCCAGCAGTTACCGGGGCTACACCGGGGAGCTGTTTTTT
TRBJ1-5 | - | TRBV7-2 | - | CASSQPTTDSNQPQHF | TGTGCCAGCAGCCAACCCACGACAGATAGCAATCAGCCCCAGCATTTT
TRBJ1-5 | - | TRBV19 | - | CASSISLPSNQPQHF | TGTGCCAGTAGTATATCCCTACCGAGCAATCAGCCCCAGCATTTT
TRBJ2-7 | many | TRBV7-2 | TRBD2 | CASSLEGGSPYEQYF | TGTGCCAGCAGCTTAGAGGGCGGGAGCCCCTACGAGCAGTACTTC
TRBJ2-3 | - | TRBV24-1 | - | CATSDLLGGQDTQYF | TGTGCCACCAGTGATTTGCTTGGAGGGCAGGATACGCAGTATTTT
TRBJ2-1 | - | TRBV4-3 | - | CASSQAPTSSVGYEQFF | TGCGCCAGCAGCCAGGCTCCCACTAGCTCGGTTGGGTATGAGCAGTTCTTC
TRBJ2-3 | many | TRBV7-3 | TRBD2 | CASSQKTSGNTDTQYF | TGTGCCAGCAGCCAGAAGACTAGCGGCAACACAGATACGCAGTATTTT
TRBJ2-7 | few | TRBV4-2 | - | CASSQGGNPYEQYF | TGTGCCAGCAGCCAAGGAGGAAACCCGTACGAGCAGTACTTC
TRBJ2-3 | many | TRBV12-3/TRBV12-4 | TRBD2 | CASGIGLAGVTDTQYF | TGTGCCAGCGGTATCGGACTAGCGGGAGTCACAGATACGCAGTATTTT
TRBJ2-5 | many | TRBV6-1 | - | CASTLVTDEETQYF | TGTGCCAGTACTCTCGTGACTGACGAGGAGACCCAGTACTTC
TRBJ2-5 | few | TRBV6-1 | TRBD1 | CASTRQGGGETQYF | TGTGCCAGCACCCGACAGGGGGGAGGTGAGACCCAGTACTTC
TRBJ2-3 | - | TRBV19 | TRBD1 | CASSIGQATQYF | TGTGCCAGTAGTATTGGACAGGCAACGCAGTATTTT
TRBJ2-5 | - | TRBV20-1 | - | CSAPSRTYGETQYF | TGCAGTGCTCCGTCGAGAACCTACGGGGAGACCCAGTACTTC
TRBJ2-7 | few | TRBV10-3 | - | CAISGRTKSYEQYF | TGTGCCATCAGTGGTAGGACAAAATCCTACGAGCAGTACTTC
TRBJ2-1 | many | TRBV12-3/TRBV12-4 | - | CASSPRIRGTNEQFF | TGTGCCAGCAGTCCCAGGATCCGGGGCACTAATGAGCAGTTCTTC
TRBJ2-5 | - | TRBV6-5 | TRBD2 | CASSYSGPGGGETQYF | TGTGCCAGCAGTTACTCGGGGCCGGGGGGGGGGGAGACCCAGTACTTC
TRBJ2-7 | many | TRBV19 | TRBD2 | CASSDLAGVPSYEQYF | TGTGCCAGTAGTGATCTAGCGGGAGTTCCCTCCTACGAGCAGTACTTC
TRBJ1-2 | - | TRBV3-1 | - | CASSQRGVGGYGYTF | TGTGCCAGCAGCCAAAGAGGGGTTGGGGGTTATGGCTACACCTTC
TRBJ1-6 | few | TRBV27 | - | CASSLRGYNSPLHF | TGTGCCAGCAGTTTAAGGGGCTATAATTCACCCCTCCACTTT
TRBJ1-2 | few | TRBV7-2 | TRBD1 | CASSSPDRGRWNYGYTF | TGTGCCAGCAGCTCCCCGGACAGGGGGCGGTGGAACTATGGCTACACCTTC
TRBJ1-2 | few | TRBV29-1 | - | CSVGQGMSYGYTF | TGCAGCGTTGGTCAGGGGATGTCCTATGGCTACACCTTC
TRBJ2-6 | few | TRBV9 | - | CASSVPRGANVLTF | TGTGCCAGCAGCGTTCCAAGAGGGGCCAACGTCCTGACTTTC
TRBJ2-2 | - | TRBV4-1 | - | CASSHRGWGTGELFF | TGCGCCAGCAGCCACAGGGGCTGGGGGACCGGGGAGCTGTTTTTT
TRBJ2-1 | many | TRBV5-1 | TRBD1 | CASSPMGGTGVPYNEQFF | TGCGCCAGCAGCCCGATGGGTGGGACAGGCGTACCCTACAATGAGCAGTTCTTC